This T cell receptor beta chain was identified in a study of shared clonotypes between healthy human individuals (TCRdb year 2020). Regarding the research as a whole: A few men and two women, aged 18 to 49 years, made up the cohort. For each donor, CD4 naive and CD4 memory were each run on three plates, CD8 naive on two plates, and CD8 memory on one plate. To estimate repertoire size and how much clonotype sharing occurs between individuals, the study deeply sequenced the blood TCR repertoires of roughly 5 healthy adults. To increase sequencing depth and limit assay-specific biases, TCR repertoire library preparation and sequencing were carried out by different laboratories using diverse techniques. Per donor, leukapheresis produced somewhere between about 0.94 and 9.5 billion PBMCs.

Using the deep immunoSEQ assay, multiplex PCR amplified TCR CDR3 regions from genomic DNA. Extracted genomic DNA from each cell subset was spread evenly across all wells of several immunoSEQ 96-well plates, with each plate serving as a replicate. For sorted subsets, about 200 ng genomic DNA, equal to some 28,000 T cell genomes, was loaded into each replicate PCR. The purified libraries were quantified using a Qubit 3.0 fluorometer, sized with a Bioanalyzer 2100, and then quantified again using the KAPA Library Quantification kit. A separate single-read 150-cycle Illumina NextSeq 550 flow cell was used to sequence each immunoSEQ 96-well plate. As for how the authors treated the data: Because the immunoSEQ output held only junctional sequences and lacked quality scores, the filtering could not match the filtering applied to full-length reads. Sequences were annotated with PyIR, a Python wrapper for IgBLAST v1.9, using IMGT germline references to assign V/J genes and CDR3. Any read was removed if the V/J assignment was weak (E-value above 1e-6), the CDR3 was missing, or the read contained stop codons, out-of-frame junctions, or ambiguous translated residues. V3J clonotypes were defined as sequences sharing an identical inferred V gene, J gene, and CDR3 amino acid sequence. The percentage overlap between two repertoires was calculated by dividing the number of shared unique clonotypes by the size of the smaller repertoire. Repertoire richness was assessed with RTK rarefaction, the Chao1 estimator, and Recon v2.1 estimates of unobserved clonotypes. Generation probabilities were computed with OLGA for all TCRbeta clonotypes obtained by the gDNA method from several donors. This immuneACCESS table, as held by TCRdb, lists in-frame sequences with V and J called but not all clones. Of the missing ones, under half trace to an unresolved V gene in checked studies; the others have no known cause. The D gene and trimming were derived from the DNA, and the V and J assignments and clone size from that table. This sample lists around 600,000 clones; around 97% were detected once. Together, the top ten hold 0.057% of the sample.

On this clone: It lacks a known antigen. Base qualities are not at hand, and no much larger clone is one base apart.

The donors were healthy, HIV-negative adults who had no recently reported acute infections or vaccinations. Every donor was a Caucasian adult residing in Nashville, Tennessee, USA. CD4+ T cells were enriched through magnetic negative selection, after which naive cells were positively selected on CD45RA and the remaining negative fraction served as the memory subset. Blood was collected by leukapheresis, and PBMCs were isolated by Ficoll-Histopaque density gradient centrifugation and then cryopreserved in liquid nitrogen vapor phase. Purity and quantity of every magnetically sorted T cell population were checked by analytical flow cytometry. From each sorted fraction, genomic DNA was isolated and quantified by UV absorbance on a Nanodrop 2000c. CDR3 length: 15 amino acids, cysteine to phenylalanine. Only CDR3 DNA remains: 45 bases, in frame from the first base. Looking up the germline V gene (reference sequence) yields CDR1 MNHEY and CDR2 SMNVEV. Ends trimmed: V by 6 bases, J by 3 bases; bases unmatched to a gene: 7.

Summary of the overall study and its limitations: Across four donors, around 5.4% of naive CD4, approximately 3.5% of naive CD8, 2% to 2.5% of memory CD4, and approximately 0.42% of memory CD8 clonotypes were shared. Based on pairwise subsampling, the degree of clonotype sharing among donors was expected to be affected by sequencing depth. Compared with non-shared clonotypes, clonotypes shared by all four sorted-subset donors had higher generation probabilities. Rarefaction of sorted-subset datasets indicated incomplete sequencing despite the large sequencing depth. Estimated clonotype richness was generally larger for naive than for memory subsets. Sampling was restricted to blood, and TCR repertoires in tissue are likely to differ from TCR repertoires in blood. The genetic and exposure-history diversity represented was limited by the small number of donors.

Sequencing was performed on naive CD4+ T cells sorted from blood. What the cell subset or site label conveys for this sample: CD45RA+ positively selected. The sequence was obtained from a woman aged 25 to 45 in good health. Recombination joined TRBV27 with TRBJ2-1; the central 8 bases match TRBD1. The DNA is as follows: TGTGCCAGCAGGGCCCTGACAGGGGACTACAATGAGCAGTTCTTC. The translation is CASRALTGDYNEQFF.